This T cell receptor beta chain originates from a study of monozygotic twins with inflammatory bowel disease. Study-wide results and limits: Data gave no support to a single strong signal or clonotype associated with IBD. No detectable difference in repertoire similarity separated concordant from discordant twins, possibly as a result of limited power. There were differing immunosuppressive treatments, which may have added variability to patient repertoires.

Nested PCRs (around 16 and 10 cycles, two total) were applied to TCRalpha and TCRbeta cDNA. One entry per CDR3 protein, without DNA, is what TCRdb gives after re-calling the 5' RACE reads. This repertoire includes 350,000 to 500,000 distinct CDR3 sequences. Germline V gene lookup returns CDR1 SGHRS and CDR2 YFSETQ. The length of the CDR3 is 15 residues. About this clonotype itself: Its antigen is not identified.

What was sequenced was blood. This rearrangement joins TRBV5-1 to TRBJ2-2; TCRdb calls TRBD1, which cannot be checked without DNA. This sequence was found in a human donor with ulcerative colitis or Crohn's disease, or a healthy co-twin of an affected twin (not recorded which). The CDR3 is CASRPGTGVTGELFF.